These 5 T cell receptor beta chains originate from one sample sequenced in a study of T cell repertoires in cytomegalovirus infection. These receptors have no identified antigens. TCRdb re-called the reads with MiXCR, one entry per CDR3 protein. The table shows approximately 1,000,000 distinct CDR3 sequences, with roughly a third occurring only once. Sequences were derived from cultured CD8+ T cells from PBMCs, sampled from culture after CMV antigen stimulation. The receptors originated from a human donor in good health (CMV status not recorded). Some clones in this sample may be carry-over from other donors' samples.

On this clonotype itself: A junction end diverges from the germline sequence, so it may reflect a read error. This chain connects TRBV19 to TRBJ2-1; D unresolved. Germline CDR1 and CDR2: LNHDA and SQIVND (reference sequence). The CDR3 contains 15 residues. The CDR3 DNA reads TGTGTCAGTAGTATAGATCCAAACTCCTACAATGAGCAGTTCTTC. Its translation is CVSSIDPNSYNEQFF.

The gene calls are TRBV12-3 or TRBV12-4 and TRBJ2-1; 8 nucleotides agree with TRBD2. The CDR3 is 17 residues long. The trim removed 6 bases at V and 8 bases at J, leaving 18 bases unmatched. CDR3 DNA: TGTGCCAGCAGCCACCCGGGGGGGGGCGAATGGGACGATGAGCAGTTCTTC. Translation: CASSHPGGGEWDDEQFF.

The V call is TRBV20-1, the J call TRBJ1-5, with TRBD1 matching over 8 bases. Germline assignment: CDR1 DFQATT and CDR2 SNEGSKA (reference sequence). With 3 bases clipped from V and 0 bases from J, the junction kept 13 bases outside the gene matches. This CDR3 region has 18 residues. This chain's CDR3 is CSASTAGGRIYSNQPQHF. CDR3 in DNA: TGCAGTGCTAGTACCGCAGGGGGCCGAATCTATAGCAATCAGCCCCAGCATTTT.

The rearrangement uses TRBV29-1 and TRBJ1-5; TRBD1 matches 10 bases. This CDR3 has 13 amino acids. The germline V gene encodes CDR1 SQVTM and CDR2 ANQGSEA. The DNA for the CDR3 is TGCGGAGGGGACAGGGGCCCTCATCAGCCCCAGCATTTT. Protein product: CGGDRGPHQPQHF. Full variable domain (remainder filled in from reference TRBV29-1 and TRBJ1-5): SAVISQKPSRDICQRGTSLTIQCQVDSQVTMMFWYRQQPGQSLTLIATANQGSEATYESGFVIDKFPISRPNLTFSTLTVSNMSPEDSSIYLCGGDRGPHQPQHFGDGTRLSIL.

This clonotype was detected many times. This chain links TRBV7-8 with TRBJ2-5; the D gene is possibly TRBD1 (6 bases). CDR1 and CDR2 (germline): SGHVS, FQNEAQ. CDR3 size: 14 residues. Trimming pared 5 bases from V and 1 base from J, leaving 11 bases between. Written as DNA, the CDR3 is TGTGCCAGCAGCCATGGGGACACCCAAGAGACCCAGTACTTC. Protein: CASSHGDTQETQYF.